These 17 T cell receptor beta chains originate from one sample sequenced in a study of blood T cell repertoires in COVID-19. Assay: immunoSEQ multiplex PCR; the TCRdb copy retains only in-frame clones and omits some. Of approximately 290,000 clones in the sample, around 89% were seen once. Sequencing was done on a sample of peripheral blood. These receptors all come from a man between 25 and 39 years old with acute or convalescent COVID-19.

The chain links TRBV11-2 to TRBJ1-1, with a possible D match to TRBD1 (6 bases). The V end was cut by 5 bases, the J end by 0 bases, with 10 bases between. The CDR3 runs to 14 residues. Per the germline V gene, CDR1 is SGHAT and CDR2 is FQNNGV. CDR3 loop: CASSPRTVNTEAFF. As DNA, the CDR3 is TGTGCCAGCAGCCCCCGGACAGTGAACACTGAAGCTTTCTTT.

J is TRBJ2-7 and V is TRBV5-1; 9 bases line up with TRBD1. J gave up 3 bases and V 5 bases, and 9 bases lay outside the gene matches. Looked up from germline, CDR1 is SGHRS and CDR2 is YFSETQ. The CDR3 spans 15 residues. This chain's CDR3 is CASSYGTGMFYEQYF. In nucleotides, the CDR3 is TGCGCCAGCAGTTACGGGACAGGGATGTTCTACGAGCAGTACTTC.

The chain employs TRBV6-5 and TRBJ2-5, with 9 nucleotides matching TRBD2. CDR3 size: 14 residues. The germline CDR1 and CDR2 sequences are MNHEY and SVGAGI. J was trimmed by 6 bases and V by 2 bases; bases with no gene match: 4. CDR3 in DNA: TGTGCCAGCAGTTACGGTCTAGCGGGGCAGACCCAGTACTTC. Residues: CASSYGLAGQTQYF.

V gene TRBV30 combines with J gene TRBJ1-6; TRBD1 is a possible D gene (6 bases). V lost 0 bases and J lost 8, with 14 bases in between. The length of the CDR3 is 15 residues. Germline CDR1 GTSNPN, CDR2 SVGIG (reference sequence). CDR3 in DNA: TGTGCCTGGAGTGTCGATCATACAGGGCATTCACCCCTCCACTTT. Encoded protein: CAWSVDHTGHSPLHF.

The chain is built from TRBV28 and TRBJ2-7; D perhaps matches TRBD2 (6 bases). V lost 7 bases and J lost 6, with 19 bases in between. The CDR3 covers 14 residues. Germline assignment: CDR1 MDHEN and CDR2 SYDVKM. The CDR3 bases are TGTGCCAGCACTCCATTGGGACTTCCCACCGAGCAGTACTTC. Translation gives CASTPLGLPTEQYF.

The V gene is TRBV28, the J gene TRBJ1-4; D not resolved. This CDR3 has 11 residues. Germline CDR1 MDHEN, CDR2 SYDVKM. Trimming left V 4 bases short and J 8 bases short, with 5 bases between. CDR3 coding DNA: TGTGCCAGCAGTTCGGGGGAAAAACTGTTTTTT. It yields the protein CASSSGEKLFF.

For the CDR3, the DNA is TGTGCCAGCAGGACACCACTAGCGGGGCATAATACGCAGTATTTT. Protein product: CASRTPLAGHNTQYF. The V call is TRBV27, the J call TRBJ2-3, with TRBD2 matching 10 bases. In germline, CDR1 is MNHEY, CDR2 SMNVEV (reference sequence). This CDR3 has 15 amino acids. With 6 bases clipped from V and 7 bases from J, the junction kept 10 bases outside the gene matches.

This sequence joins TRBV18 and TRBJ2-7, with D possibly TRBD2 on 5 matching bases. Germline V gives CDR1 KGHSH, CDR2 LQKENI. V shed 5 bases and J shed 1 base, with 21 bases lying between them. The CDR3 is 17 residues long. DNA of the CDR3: TGTGCCAGCTCAAGGTCCCTTAGCGTGGTAGGGTCCTACGAGCAGTACTTC. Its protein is CASSRSLSVVGSYEQYF.

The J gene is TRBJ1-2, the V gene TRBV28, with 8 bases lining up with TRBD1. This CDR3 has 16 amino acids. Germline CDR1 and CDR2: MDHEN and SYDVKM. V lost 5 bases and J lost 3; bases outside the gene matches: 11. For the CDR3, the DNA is TGTGCCAGCAGTCGACATGGACAGGGTGGAGACTATGGCTACACCTTC. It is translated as CASSRHGQGGDYGYTF.

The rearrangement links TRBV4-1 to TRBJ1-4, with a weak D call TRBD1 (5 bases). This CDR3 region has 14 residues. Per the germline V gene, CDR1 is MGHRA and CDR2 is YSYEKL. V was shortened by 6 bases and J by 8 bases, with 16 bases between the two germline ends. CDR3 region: CASRSAGLDEKLFF. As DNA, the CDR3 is TGCGCCAGCAGGTCGGCGGGACTAGACGAAAAACTGTTTTTT.

CDR3 sequence (DNA): TGTGCCAGCAGCTCCGCCGGAGCCAATGAAAAACTGTTTTTT. Encoded protein: CASSSAGANEKLFF. The J gene is TRBJ1-4, the V gene TRBV7-8; D gene ambiguous. The CDR3 loop spans 14 amino acids. V lost 4 bases and J 5 bases, leaving 11 bases between the germline ends. CDR1 SGHVS and CDR2 FQNEAQ come from the germline V gene.

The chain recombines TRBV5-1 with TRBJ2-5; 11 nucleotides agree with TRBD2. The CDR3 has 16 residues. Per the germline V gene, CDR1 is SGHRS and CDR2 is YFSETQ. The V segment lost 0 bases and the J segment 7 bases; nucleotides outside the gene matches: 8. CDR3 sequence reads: CASSLELAGVVGTQYF. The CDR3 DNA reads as TGCGCCAGCAGCTTGGAACTAGCGGGAGTGGTGGGGACCCAGTACTTC.

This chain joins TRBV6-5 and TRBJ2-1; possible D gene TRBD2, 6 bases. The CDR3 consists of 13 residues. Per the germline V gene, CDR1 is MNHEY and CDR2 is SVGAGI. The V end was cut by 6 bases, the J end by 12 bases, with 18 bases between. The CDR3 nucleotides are TGTGCCAGCAGCCTCGGGGGACGGTTTGGGCAGTTCTTC. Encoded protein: CASSLGGRFGQFF.

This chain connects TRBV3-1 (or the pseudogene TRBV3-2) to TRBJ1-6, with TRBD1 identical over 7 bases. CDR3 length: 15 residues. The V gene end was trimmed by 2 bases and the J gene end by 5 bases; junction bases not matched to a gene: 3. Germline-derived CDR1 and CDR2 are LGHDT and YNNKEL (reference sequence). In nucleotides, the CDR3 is TGTGCCAGCAGCCAACAGGGACAGAATAATTCACCCCTCCACTTT. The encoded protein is CASSQQGQNNSPLHF.

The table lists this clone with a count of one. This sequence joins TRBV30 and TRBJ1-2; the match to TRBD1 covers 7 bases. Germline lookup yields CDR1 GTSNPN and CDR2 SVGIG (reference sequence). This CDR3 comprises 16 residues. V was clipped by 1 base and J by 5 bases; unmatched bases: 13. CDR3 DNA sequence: TGTGCCTGGAGTGGGATCGGAATGGGACAGAGATATGGCTACACCTTC. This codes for CAWSGIGMGQRYGYTF.

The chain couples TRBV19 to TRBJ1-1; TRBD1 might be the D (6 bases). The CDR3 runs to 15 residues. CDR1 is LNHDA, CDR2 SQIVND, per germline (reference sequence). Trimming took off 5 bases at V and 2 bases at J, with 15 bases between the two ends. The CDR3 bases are TGTGCCAGTAGTTTCCCAGGGGCAGGAAACACTGAAGCTTTCTTT. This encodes CASSFPGAGNTEAFF.

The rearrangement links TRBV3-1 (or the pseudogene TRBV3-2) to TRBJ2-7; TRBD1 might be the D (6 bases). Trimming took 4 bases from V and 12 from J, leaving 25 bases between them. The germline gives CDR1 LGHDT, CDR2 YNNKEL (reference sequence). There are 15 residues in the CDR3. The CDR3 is CASSPHGTNRLERYF. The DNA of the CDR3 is TGTGCCAGCAGCCCCCACGGGACAAACCGGCTAGAGAGGTACTTC.